The entry below gives a single T cell receptor beta chain sequence along with its context. Its target is not known. From germline, CDR1 is SGHVS and CDR2 FQNEAQ. The CDR3 is 15 amino acids. V was pared by 1 base and J by 5 bases, with 15 bases between. Naive CD8 cells were CD45RO-negative, positively selected for CCR7, excluding terminally differentiated effector memory CD45RA+ cells. The sample belongs to a study of shared clonotypes between healthy human individuals. The protocol was immunoSEQ multiplex PCR, while the TCRdb copy is restricted to in-frame clones and leaves out a portion. Of 1.5 million to 2.5 million clones in the sample, about 95% were seen once. Findings of the study overall: Naive subsets usually exceeded memory subsets in estimated richness.

This receptor was identified in a man in his late teens or twenties in good health. This sequence joins TRBV7-8 and TRBJ2-7, with no clear D. The sample taken for sequencing was naive CD8+ T cells sorted from blood. CDR3 nucleotides: TGTGCCAGCAGCTTAGTCGGGTCTCCATCAGACGAGCAGTACTTC. It codes for CASSLVGSPSDEQYF.